These T cell receptor beta chains were read from a single sample in a study of blood T cell repertoires in COVID-19. TCRdb's table, derived via immunoSEQ multiplex PCR, lists solely in-frame clones and lacks some. The sample shows around 300,000 clones, 75% to 90% of them seen only once. The material sequenced was peripheral blood. Receptor source: a man aged 18 to 30 with active or convalescent COVID-19. CDR3s include the opening cysteine and the closing phenylalanine or tryptophan. A D gene is named only where the DNA matches it firmly. A row's size may be missing; if present it is once, few, many or a size class.

TRBV18	.	TRBJ2-6	.	TGTGCCAGCTCACGACAGGCTCTGAGCTCTGGGGCCAACGTCCTGACTTTC	CASSRQALSSGANVLTF
TRBV27	.	TRBJ2-2	.	TGTGCCAGCAGTCAAGACAGAAACACCGGGGAGCTGTTTTTT	CASSQDRNTGELFF
TRBV27	.	TRBJ1-6	TRBD1	TGTGCCAGCAGCCCCGGGACAGCTAATTCACCCCTCCACTTT	CASSPGTANSPLHF
TRBV20-1	.	TRBJ2-2	TRBD2	TGCAGTGCTAGTGCGGCGGGGGTAGCGGGAGTTAAGAGCACCGGGGAGCTGTTTTTT	CSASAAGVAGVKSTGELFF
TRBV3-1/TRBV3-2	.	TRBJ2-2	TRBD1	TGTGCCAGCAGCCAAGTGGACAGGATCGCCACCGGGGAGCTGTTTTTT	CASSQVDRIATGELFF
TRBV12-3/TRBV12-4	.	TRBJ1-4	.	TGTGCCAGCAGTTTCAGGGAACAACTGTTTTTT	CASSFREQLFF
TRBV4-2	.	TRBJ2-6	TRBD1	TGTGCCACAGTCGGGACAGGGGTTTCTGGGGCCAACGTCCTGACTTTC	CATVGTGVSGANVLTF
TRBV5-4	.	TRBJ1-1	.	TGTGCCAGCAGCCGACGACAGGTCGAGGGTACTGAAGCTTTCTTT	CASSRRQVEGTEAFF
TRBV6-5	once	TRBJ1-1	.	TGTGCCAGCACTTTCCAAATAGGGGGAACGCAAGCTTTCTTT	CASTFQIGGTQAFF
TRBV28	.	TRBJ1-5	TRBD1	TGTGCCAGCAGGCGACAGGGTAGCAATCAGCCCCAGCATTTT	CASRRQGSNQPQHF
TRBV28	.	TRBJ1-3	.	TGTGCCAGCAGTCTCTCCTTCTCTGGAAACACCATATATTTT	CASSLSFSGNTIYF
TRBV11-2	.	TRBJ2-7	.	TGTGCCAGCAGCTTGCCGTTTGGGGGCGGCTACGAGCAGTACTTC	CASSLPFGGGYEQYF
TRBV18	.	TRBJ2-1	.	TGTGCCAGCTCACCCAGAGTAGCCGATAGCAATGAGCAGTTCTTC	CASSPRVADSNEQFF
TRBV7-9	.	TRBJ1-1	.	TGTGCCAGCTTAATCTCGGGAGCGGGGGAAGCTTTCTTT	CASLISGAGEAFF
TRBV7-8	.	TRBJ2-7	TRBD2	TGTGCCAGCAGCGCGATACCGGGACTAGCAAGCTCGAGGGGAACCCCCTACGAGCAGTACTTC	CASSAIPGLASSRGTPYEQYF
TRBV2	.	TRBJ2-1	TRBD2	TGTGCCAGCGGGGGACTAGCGGTGAATGAGCAGTTCTTC	CASGGLAVNEQFF
TRBV7-9	.	TRBJ1-4	.	TGTGCCAGCAGCCCTGCAACTAATGAAAAACTGTTTTTT	CASSPATNEKLFF
TRBV5-1	few	TRBJ1-6	TRBD1	TGCGCCAGCAGCGACCGGGACAGGGGGTCTAATTCACCCCTCCACTTT	CASSDRDRGSNSPLHF
TRBV19	.	TRBJ1-5	.	TGTGCCAGTAGTGGATGGAGCCAGCCCCAGCATTTT	CASSGWSQPQHF
TRBV4-1	few	TRBJ1-4	TRBD1	TGCGCCAGCAGCCCGCTCGGGACAGGGGAAAAACTGTTTTTT	CASSPLGTGEKLFF
TRBV4-3	.	TRBJ1-2	.	TGCGCCAGCAGCCAAGGCCTTGGGCAGAACTATGGCTACACCTTC	CASSQGLGQNYGYTF
TRBV10-3	.	TRBJ1-2	TRBD1	TGTGCCATCAGTGGGACAGGGGTTAACTATGGCTACACCTTC	CAISGTGVNYGYTF
TRBV6-5	.	TRBJ1-2	TRBD1	TGTGCCAGCAGCTCAGACAGGGGATGGTATGGCTACACCTTC	CASSSDRGWYGYTF
TRBV11-2	.	TRBJ2-7	.	TGTGCCAGCAGCCCAGGACAGCTACCCTACGAGCAGTACTTC	CASSPGQLPYEQYF
TRBV29-1	.	TRBJ2-1	TRBD1	TGCAGCGCTGGCAGGGGGCCCCTTGAGCAGTTCTTC	CSAGRGPLEQFF